This T cell receptor beta chain was documented in a study of a mutant IDH1 vaccine in newly diagnosed glioma. Using immunoSEQ multiplex PCR, the repertoire was profiled, and TCRdb retains in-frame clones only, with some absent. The sample has roughly 70,000 clones, about four fifths seen once. The sample's time point: week 11, during vaccination. The content of each vaccine dose was 300 ug of mutant IDH1 20-mer peptide, and topical imiquimod accompanied it. As for this clone: Its antigen is unknown.

The CDR3 covers 15 residues. Germline V lookup: CDR1 MNHNS, CDR2 SASEGT. V was pared by 3 bases and J by 8 bases, with 16 bases between. The source material was PBMCs, sampled from a glioma patient whose treatment included an IDH1 peptide vaccine. The chain recombines TRBV6-1 with TRBJ1-4; D is uncertain. This receptor was taken from a woman in her forties or fifties with glioma. For the CDR3, the DNA is TGTGCCAGCAGTGATGTGGCGGCCCTTGGGGAAAAACTGTTTTTT. Its translation is CASSDVAALGEKLFF.